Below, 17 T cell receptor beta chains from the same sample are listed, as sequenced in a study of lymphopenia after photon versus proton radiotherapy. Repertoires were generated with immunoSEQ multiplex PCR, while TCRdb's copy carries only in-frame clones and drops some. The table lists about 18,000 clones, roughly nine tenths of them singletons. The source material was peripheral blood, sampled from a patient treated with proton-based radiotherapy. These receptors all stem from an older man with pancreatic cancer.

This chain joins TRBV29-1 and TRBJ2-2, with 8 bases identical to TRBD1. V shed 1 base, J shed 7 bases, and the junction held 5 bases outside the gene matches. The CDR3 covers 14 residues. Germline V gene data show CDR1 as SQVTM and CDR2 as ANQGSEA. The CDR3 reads CSVEGDRFLGELFF. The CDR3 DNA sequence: TGCAGCGTTGAAGGGGACAGGTTTCTCGGGGAGCTGTTTTTT.

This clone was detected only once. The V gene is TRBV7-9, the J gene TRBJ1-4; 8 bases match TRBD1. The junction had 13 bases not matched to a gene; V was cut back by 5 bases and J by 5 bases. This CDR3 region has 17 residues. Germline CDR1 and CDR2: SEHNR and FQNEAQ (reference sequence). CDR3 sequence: CASSQHLIRTGNEKLFF. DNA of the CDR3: TGTGCCAGCAGCCAGCACCTCATACGGACAGGGAATGAAAAACTGTTTTTT. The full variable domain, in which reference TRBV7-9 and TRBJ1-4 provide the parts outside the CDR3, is DTGVSQNPRHKITKRGQNVTFRCDPISEHNRLYWYRQTLGQGPEFLTYFQNEAQLEKSRLLSDRFSAERPKGSFSTLEIQRTEQGDSAMYLCASSQHLIRTGNEKLFFGSGTQLSVL.

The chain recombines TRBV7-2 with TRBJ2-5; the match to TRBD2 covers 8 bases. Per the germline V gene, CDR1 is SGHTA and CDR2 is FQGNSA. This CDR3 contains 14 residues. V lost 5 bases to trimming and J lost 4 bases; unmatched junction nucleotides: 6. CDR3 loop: CASSIAGGGETQYF. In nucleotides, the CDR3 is TGTGCCAGCAGCATTGCCGGGGGGGGAGAGACCCAGTACTTC.

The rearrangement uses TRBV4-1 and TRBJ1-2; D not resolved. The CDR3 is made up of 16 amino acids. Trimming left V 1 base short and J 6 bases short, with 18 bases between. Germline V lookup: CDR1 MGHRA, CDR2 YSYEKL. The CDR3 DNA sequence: TGCGCCAGCAGCCAAGTGCGGCGTAGTCTCGAGAATGGCTACACCTTC. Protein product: CASSQVRRSLENGYTF.

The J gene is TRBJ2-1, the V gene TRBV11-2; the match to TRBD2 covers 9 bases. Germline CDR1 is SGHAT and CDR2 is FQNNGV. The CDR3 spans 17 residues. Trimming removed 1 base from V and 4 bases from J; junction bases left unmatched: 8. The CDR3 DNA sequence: TGTGCCAGCAGCTTAGCTGGGGTAGCGGGGGTATACAATGAGCAGTTCTTC. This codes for CASSLAGVAGVYNEQFF. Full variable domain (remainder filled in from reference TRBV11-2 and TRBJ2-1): EAGVAQSPRYKIIEKRQSVAFWCNPISGHATLYWYQQILGQGPKLLIQFQNNGVVDDSQLPKDRFSAERLKGVDSTLKIQPAKLEDSAVYLCASSLAGVAGVYNEQFFGPGTRLTVL.

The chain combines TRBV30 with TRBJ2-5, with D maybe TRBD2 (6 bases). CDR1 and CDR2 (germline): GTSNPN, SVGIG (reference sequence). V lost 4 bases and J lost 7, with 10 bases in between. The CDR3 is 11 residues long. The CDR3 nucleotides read TGTGCCTGGAACGGGGGATCGACCCAGTACTTC. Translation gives CAWNGGSTQYF.

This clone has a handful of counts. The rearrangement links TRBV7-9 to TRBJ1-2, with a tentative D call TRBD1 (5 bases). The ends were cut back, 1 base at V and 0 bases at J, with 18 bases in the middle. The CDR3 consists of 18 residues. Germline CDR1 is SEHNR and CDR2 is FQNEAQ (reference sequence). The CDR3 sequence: CASSLEWGLRGANYGYTF. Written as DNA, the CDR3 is TGTGCCAGCAGCTTAGAGTGGGGATTGAGAGGGGCTAACTATGGCTACACCTTC. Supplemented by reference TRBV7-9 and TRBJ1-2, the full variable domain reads DTGVSQNPRHKITKRGQNVTFRCDPISEHNRLYWYRQTLGQGPEFLTYFQNEAQLEKSRLLSDRFSAERPKGSFSTLEIQRTEQGDSAMYLCASSLEWGLRGANYGYTFGSGTRLTVV.

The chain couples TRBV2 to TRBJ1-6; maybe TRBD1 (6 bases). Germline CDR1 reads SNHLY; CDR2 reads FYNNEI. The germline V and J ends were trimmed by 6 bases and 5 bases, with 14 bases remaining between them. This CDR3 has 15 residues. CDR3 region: CASSSTRTDNSPLHF. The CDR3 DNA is TGTGCCAGCAGCTCAACTAGGACAGATAATTCACCCCTCCACTTT.

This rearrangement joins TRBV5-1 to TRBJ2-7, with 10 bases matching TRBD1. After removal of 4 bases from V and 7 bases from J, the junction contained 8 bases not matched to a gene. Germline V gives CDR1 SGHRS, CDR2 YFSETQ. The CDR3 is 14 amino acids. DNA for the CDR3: TGCGCCAGCAGCCTCGGGACAGGGGTGGGGGAGCAGTACTTC. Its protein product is CASSLGTGVGEQYF.

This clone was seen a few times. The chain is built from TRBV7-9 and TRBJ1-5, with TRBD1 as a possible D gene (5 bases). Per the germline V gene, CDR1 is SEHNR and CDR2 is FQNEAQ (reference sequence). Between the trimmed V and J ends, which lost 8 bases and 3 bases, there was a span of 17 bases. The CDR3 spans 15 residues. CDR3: CASFGWAGSNQPQHF. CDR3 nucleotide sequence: TGTGCCAGCTTCGGGTGGGCAGGGTCCAATCAGCCCCAGCATTTT.

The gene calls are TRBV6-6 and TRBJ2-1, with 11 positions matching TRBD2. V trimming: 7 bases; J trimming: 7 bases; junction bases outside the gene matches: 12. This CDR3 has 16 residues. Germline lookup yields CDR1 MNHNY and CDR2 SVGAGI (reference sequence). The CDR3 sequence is CASTKPASGGRNEQFF. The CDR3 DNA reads TGTGCCAGCACCAAACCGGCTAGCGGGGGGAGAAATGAGCAGTTCTTC.

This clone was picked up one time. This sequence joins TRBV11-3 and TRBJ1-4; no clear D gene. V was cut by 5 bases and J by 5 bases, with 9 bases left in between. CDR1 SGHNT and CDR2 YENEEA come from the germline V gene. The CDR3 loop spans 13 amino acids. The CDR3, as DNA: TGTGCCAGCAGCCGCGGACCAAATGAAAAACTGTTTTTT. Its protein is CASSRGPNEKLFF.

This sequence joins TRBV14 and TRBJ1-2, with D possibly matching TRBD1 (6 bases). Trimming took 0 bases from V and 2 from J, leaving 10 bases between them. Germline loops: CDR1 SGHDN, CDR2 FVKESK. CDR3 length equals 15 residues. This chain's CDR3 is CASSQDLTGNYGYTF. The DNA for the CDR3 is TGTGCCAGCAGCCAAGATTTAACAGGGAACTATGGCTACACCTTC.

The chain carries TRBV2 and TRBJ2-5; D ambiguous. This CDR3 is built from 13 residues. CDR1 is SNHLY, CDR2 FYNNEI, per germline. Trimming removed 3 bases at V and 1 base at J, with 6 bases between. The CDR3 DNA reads TGTGCCAGCAGTGAGAATACCCAAGAGACCCAGTACTTC. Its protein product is CASSENTQETQYF.

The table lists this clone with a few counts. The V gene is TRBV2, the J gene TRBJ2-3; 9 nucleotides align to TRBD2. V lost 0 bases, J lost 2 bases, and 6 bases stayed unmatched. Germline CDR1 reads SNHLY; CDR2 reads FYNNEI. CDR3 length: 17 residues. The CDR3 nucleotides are TGTGCCAGCAGTGAAGCGGGGAGCGGGGGGTACACAGATACGCAGTATTTT. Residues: CASSEAGSGGYTDTQYF.

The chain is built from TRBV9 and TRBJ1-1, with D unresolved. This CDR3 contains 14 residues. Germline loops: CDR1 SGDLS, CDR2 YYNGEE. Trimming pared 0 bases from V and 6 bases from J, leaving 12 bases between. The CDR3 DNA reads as TGTGCCAGCAGCGTAGGTGGGGTCGGCGCTGAAGCTTTCTTT. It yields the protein CASSVGGVGAEAFF.

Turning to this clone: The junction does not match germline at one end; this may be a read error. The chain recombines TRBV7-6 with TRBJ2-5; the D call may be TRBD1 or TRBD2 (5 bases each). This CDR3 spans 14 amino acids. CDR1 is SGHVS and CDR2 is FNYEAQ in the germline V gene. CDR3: CASSLRGQGEAQYF. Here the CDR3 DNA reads TGTGCCAGCAGCCTCCGGGGTCAGGGAGAGGCCCAGTACTTC. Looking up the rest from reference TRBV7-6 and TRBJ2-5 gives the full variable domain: GAGVSQSPRYKVTKRGQDVALRCDPISGHVSLYWYRQALGQGPEFLTYFNYEAQQDKSGLPNDRFSAERPEGSISTLTIQRTEQRDSAMYRCASSLRGQGEAQYFGPGTRLLVL.